Below are 30 T cell receptor beta chains sequenced from a single sample in a study of CD8+CD57+ T cells in acquired aplastic anemia. Profiling that covered TCR beta VDJ and CDR3 relied on genomic DNA as its template. TCRdb processed the reads anew with MiXCR; each CDR3 protein has one entry. The sample has around 180,000 distinct CDR3 sequences, 50% to 75% seen once. Sequencing was performed on sorted CD4+, CD8+, or CD8+CD57+ T cells (not recorded which) from PBMCs. The receptor set was obtained from a human donor in good health.

In its sample, this clonotype was seen many times. The rearrangement uses TRBV4-1 and TRBJ1-5, with 7 bases aligning to TRBD1. Germline CDR1 reads MGHRA; CDR2 reads YSYEKL. The CDR3 is made up of 14 amino acids. Trimming removed 6 bases from V and 3 bases from J; junction bases left unmatched: 5. The CDR3 DNA reads TGCGCCAGCAGTCCGACAGGGTCCAATCAGCCCCAGCATTTT. This translates into CASSPTGSNQPQHF.

The genes are TRBV15 and TRBJ2-2; 10 nucleotides line up with TRBD1. The CDR3 totals 15 residues. Trimming removed 1 base from V and 7 bases from J; junction bases left unmatched: 3. The germline V gene has CDR1 LNHNV and CDR2 YYDKDF (reference sequence). The chain's CDR3 is CATSRVGTGVGELFF. Written as DNA, the CDR3 is TGTGCCACCAGCAGAGTGGGGACAGGGGTCGGGGAGCTGTTTTTT.

The V gene is TRBV6-1, the J gene TRBJ2-6; the D is unclear. Germline V gene lookup returns CDR1 MNHNS and CDR2 SASEGT. The ends were cut back, 6 bases at V and 2 bases at J, with 5 bases in the middle. The CDR3 covers 13 residues. Written as DNA, the CDR3 is TGTGCCAGCAGAGACCCTGGGGCCAACGTCCTGACTTTC. Translation: CASRDPGANVLTF.

The V call is TRBV5-1, the J call TRBJ2-5; unclear D gene. The CDR3 is 11 residues long. V dropped 5 bases and J dropped 2 bases, with 4 bases sitting between them. Germline CDR1 reads SGHRS; CDR2 reads YFSETQ. The CDR3: CASRAQETQYF. CDR3 sequence (DNA): TGCGCCAGCAGAGCTCAAGAGACCCAGTACTTC.

The table lists this clonotype with a few counts. This chain links TRBV29-1 with TRBJ2-6; 10 bases match TRBD2. The CDR3 is 16 amino acids. Unmatched junction bases numbered 6, after V lost 3 bases and J lost 4 bases. CDR1 is SQVTM, CDR2 ANQGSEA, per germline. The CDR3 here is CSVDLAGVSGANVLTF. CDR3 in DNA: TGCAGCGTTGACCTAGCGGGAGTGTCCGGGGCCAACGTCCTGACTTTC.

The gene calls are TRBV28 and TRBJ1-5, with no clear D. V shed 10 bases and J shed 14 bases, with 21 bases lying between them. The CDR3 has 12 amino acids. CDR1 is MDHEN and CDR2 is SYDVKM in the germline V gene. The CDR3 region has the DNA TGTGCCACCGATTGGGAGGGAGCCTACGAGCATTTT. Its protein is CATDWEGAYEHF.

This chain joins TRBV15 and TRBJ1-1, with a tentative D call TRBD1 (5 bases). Looked up from germline, CDR1 is LNHNV and CDR2 is YYDKDF (reference sequence). Trimming cost V 6 bases and J 1 base, with 9 bases left between them. This CDR3 region has 13 residues. CDR3 coding DNA: TGTGCCACCAGTCTCGGGGCGAACACTGAAGCTTTCTTT. It encodes CATSLGANTEAFF.

At least ten counts were recorded for this clonotype. The chain is built from TRBV30 and TRBJ2-5, with TRBD1 matching 11 bases. CDR3 size: 17 residues. The germline V gene has CDR1 GTSNPN and CDR2 SVGIG (reference sequence). J gave up 5 bases and V 1 base, and 12 bases lay outside the gene matches. In DNA form, the CDR3 reads TGTGCCTGGAGTGAGGAGTGGACAGGGGGCTGGTCGGAGACCCAGTACTTC. Its protein is CAWSEEWTGGWSETQYF.

This clonotype came up many times. One junction end disagrees with the germline gene, perhaps due to a read error. This rearrangement joins TRBV11-3 to TRBJ2-1; TRBD2 agrees at 11 bases. CDR1 and CDR2 (germline): SGHNT, YENEEA. CDR3 length equals 14 residues. CDR3 in DNA: TGTGCCAGCAGGTTAGCGGGAGGGGTGAATGAGCAGTTCTTC. Translated: CASRLAGGVNEQFF.

This chain uses TRBV5-4 with TRBJ2-2, with no clear D. CDR1 is SGHNT, CDR2 YYREEE, per germline (reference sequence). This CDR3 region has 15 residues. Trimming took 4 bases from V and 0 from J, leaving 10 bases between them. The chain's CDR3 is CASSPDPTNTGELFF. The CDR3 DNA sequence: TGTGCCAGCAGCCCTGATCCTACGAACACCGGGGAGCTGTTTTTT.

The V gene is TRBV7-9, the J gene TRBJ1-3; tentative D call: TRBD1 (5 bases). Germline V CDR1 and CDR2: SEHNR, FQNEAQ (reference sequence). V was shortened by 5 bases and J by 3 bases, with 17 bases between the two germline ends. This CDR3 spans 16 amino acids. The CDR3: CASSHGPGGVGNTIYF. The CDR3 DNA follows: TGTGCCAGCAGCCACGGCCCAGGAGGGGTTGGAAACACCATATATTTT. Full variable domain (rest looked up from reference TRBV7-9 and TRBJ1-3): DTGVSQNPRHKITKRGQNVTFRCDPISEHNRLYWYRQTLGQGPEFLTYFQNEAQLEKSRLLSDRFSAERPKGSFSTLEIQRTEQGDSAMYLCASSHGPGGVGNTIYFGEGSWLTVV.

The chain uses TRBV24-1 and TRBJ1-5; tentative D call: TRBD1 (6 bases). Germline V CDR1 and CDR2: KGHDR, SFDVKD. The length of the CDR3 is 14 residues. Deletions cut 6 bases from V and 4 bases from J, with 12 bases between. The DNA for the CDR3 is TGTGCCACCAGTCCGCGGGACATTAATCAGCCCCAGCATTTT. Translation gives CATSPRDINQPQHF.

The chain is built from TRBV19 and TRBJ2-1, with D perhaps TRBD1 or TRBD2 (5 bases each). Germline CDR1 and CDR2: LNHDA and SQIVND (reference sequence). V was cut by 10 bases and J by 4 bases, with 17 bases left in between. This CDR3 has 14 amino acids. CDR3 loop: CATTGLLAYNEQFF. The CDR3 DNA reads TGTGCCACCACGGGGCTGCTGGCTTACAATGAGCAGTTCTTC.

This clonotype has a single count. The rearrangement uses TRBV20-1 and TRBJ1-5; D possibly corresponds to TRBD1 (5 bases). This CDR3 region has 15 residues. Germline V gives CDR1 DFQATT, CDR2 SNEGSKA (reference sequence). Between the trimmed V and J ends, which lost 8 bases and 2 bases, there was a span of 19 bases. This CDR3 is CSTVPRQTGNQPQHF. In nucleotides, the CDR3 is TGCAGTACTGTCCCTAGACAGACTGGCAATCAGCCCCAGCATTTT.

The sample holds many counts of this clonotype. J is TRBJ2-5 and V is TRBV19; no firm D call. CDR1 LNHDA and CDR2 SQIVND come from the germline V gene (reference sequence). This CDR3 comprises 13 residues. Trimming removed 3 bases at V and 5 bases at J, with 10 bases between. The CDR3 DNA sequence: TGTGCCAGTAGTATGTGGCTAGGGGAGACCCAGTACTTC. Translated, it gives CASSMWLGETQYF.

The chain carries TRBV5-1 and TRBJ2-5, with TRBD2 matching over 10 bases. The J segment lost 5 bases and the V segment lost 4 bases, leaving 14 bases of the junction unmatched. This CDR3 is built from 17 residues. Germline V CDR1 and CDR2: SGHRS, YFSETQ. The CDR3 DNA sequence: TGCGCCAGCAGCGTGGACCCCGTTGGACTAGCGGCCGAGACCCAGTACTTC. This encodes CASSVDPVGLAAETQYF. Together with reference TRBV5-1 and TRBJ2-5, the CDR3 gives the full variable domain: KAGVTQTPRYLIKTRGQQVTLSCSPISGHRSVSWYQQTPGQGLQFLFEYFSETQRNKGNFPGRFSGRQFSNSRSEMNVSTLELGDSALYLCASSVDPVGLAAETQYFGPGTRLLVL.

The rearrangement joins TRBV7-9 to TRBJ2-7; D call uncertain. Looked up from germline, CDR1 is SEHNR and CDR2 is FQNEAQ (reference sequence). Trimming removed 2 bases from V and 2 bases from J, with 7 bases in between. This CDR3 comprises 13 residues. CDR3 bases: TGTGCCAGCAGCTTATCTGAAACCTACGAGCAGTACTTC. Amino acid sequence: CASSLSETYEQYF.

The rearrangement uses TRBV24-1 and TRBJ2-5, with no clear D. Trimming shortened V by 3 bases and J by 1 base, and 8 bases separated the two germline ends. Germline CDR1 KGHDR, CDR2 SFDVKD. CDR3 length: 14 residues. The CDR3 loop is CATSDPAIQETQYF. In DNA form, the CDR3 reads TGTGCCACCAGTGATCCCGCGATCCAAGAGACCCAGTACTTC.

This clonotype has at least ten counts. The J gene is TRBJ2-5, the V gene TRBV20-1, with 7 bases identical to TRBD1. The trim removed 5 bases at V and 5 bases at J, leaving 11 bases unmatched. The CDR3 consists of 14 residues. The germline V gene encodes CDR1 DFQATT and CDR2 SNEGSKA (reference sequence). The CDR3 sequence is CSAEWDSLTETQYF. The CDR3, as DNA: TGCAGTGCTGAATGGGACAGTCTGACTGAGACCCAGTACTTC.

This clonotype was picked up a small number of times. V gene TRBV5-4 combines with J gene TRBJ1-1; D remains ambiguous. V was shortened by 6 bases and J by 4 bases, with 10 bases between the two germline ends. The germline V gene encodes CDR1 SGHNT and CDR2 YYREEE (reference sequence). The CDR3 is 12 amino acids. The CDR3 nucleotides read TGTGCCAGCACCGACCGGCTCACTGAAGCTTTCTTT. It translates to CASTDRLTEAFF.

The chain joins TRBV24-1 to TRBJ2-1, with D perhaps TRBD2 (5 bases). This CDR3 is built from 15 residues. V shed 1 base and J shed 7 bases, with 13 bases lying between them. Germline loops: CDR1 KGHDR, CDR2 SFDVKD. The CDR3 DNA sequence: TGTGCCACCAGTGATTTTGAGGGAGCCCCAAATGAGCAGTTCTTC. Translating it yields CATSDFEGAPNEQFF.

By share, this clonotype counts as medium-sized. The rearrangement uses TRBV9 and TRBJ1-1; D remains unclear. The CDR3 contains 13 residues. The germline gives CDR1 SGDLS, CDR2 YYNGEE. Between the trimmed V and J ends, which lost 0 bases and 5 bases, there was a span of 8 bases. CDR3 DNA: TGTGCCAGCAGCGTAGAGGCGGAGACTGAAGCTTTCTTT. This translates into CASSVEAETEAFF.

This clonotype has only one observation. V usage is TRBV12-3 or TRBV12-4 and J usage is TRBJ2-7; 8 bases align to TRBD1. J was trimmed by 2 bases and V by 6 bases; bases with no gene match: 6. This CDR3 is built from 14 residues. The CDR3 bases are TGTGCCAGCAGCTGGACAGGGACAACCTACGAGCAGTACTTC. This encodes CASSWTGTTYEQYF.

The gene calls are TRBV2 and TRBJ1-5, with a tentative D call TRBD1 (6 bases). This CDR3 has 13 residues. Germline lookup yields CDR1 SNHLY and CDR2 FYNNEI. V was cut by 8 bases and J by 6 bases, with 14 bases left in between. The CDR3 reads CASGTGRTQPQHF. For the CDR3, the DNA is TGTGCCAGCGGAACAGGGCGTACTCAGCCCCAGCATTTT.

This clonotype was seen only once. The chain uses TRBV5-1 and TRBJ2-7; 10 bases match TRBD2. Trimming removed 6 bases from V and 2 bases from J; junction bases left unmatched: 11. CDR1 and CDR2 from the germline V gene are SGHRS and YFSETQ. The CDR3 contains 16 residues. CDR3 sequence reads: CASKRGSSGGPYEQYF. The CDR3 nucleotides are TGCGCCAGCAAGAGAGGGTCTAGCGGGGGACCCTACGAGCAGTACTTC.

As regards this clonotype: Its ends do not fully match the called genes, so a read error is possible. As DNA, the CDR3 is TGTGCCAGCAGCTTAGAGGGCAGGGGTAGATCACCCCCCCGCTTT. As protein: CASSLEGRGRSPPRF. The chain employs TRBV11-3 and TRBJ1-6, with TRBD1 as a possible D gene (6 bases). Germline V lookup: CDR1 SGHNT, CDR2 YENEEA. This CDR3 has 15 amino acids.

The CDR3 here is CASIGQWNTEAFF. CDR3 nucleotides: TGTGCCAGCATAGGTCAGTGGAACACTGAAGCTTTCTTT. The rearrangement joins TRBV2 to TRBJ1-1; no clear D gene. CDR1 is SNHLY and CDR2 is FYNNEI in the germline V gene. CDR3 length: 13 amino acids. V was pared by 7 bases and J by 1 base, with 10 bases between.

The chain links TRBV11-2 to TRBJ2-5, with unresolved D. Trimming removed 4 bases from V and 2 bases from J, with 8 bases in between. Germline V lookup: CDR1 SGHAT, CDR2 FQNNGV. The CDR3 length is 13 residues. DNA for the CDR3: TGTGCCAGCAGCTGGAGCCTTCAAGAGACCCAGTACTTC. This encodes CASSWSLQETQYF. Full variable domain (missing parts from reference TRBV11-2 and TRBJ2-5): EAGVAQSPRYKIIEKRQSVAFWCNPISGHATLYWYQQILGQGPKLLIQFQNNGVVDDSQLPKDRFSAERLKGVDSTLKIQPAKLEDSAVYLCASSWSLQETQYFGPGTRLLVL.

The chain has TRBV25-1 and TRBJ2-1, with 16 bases aligning to TRBD2. From germline, CDR1 is MGHDK and CDR2 SYGVNS. V shed 4 bases and J 7 bases; nucleotides not matched to a gene: 4. The CDR3 contains 16 residues. In DNA form, the CDR3 reads TGTGCCAGCAGTGCCCCGGGACTAGCGGGGGGGAATGAGCAGTTCTTC. It is translated as CASSAPGLAGGNEQFF.

The rearrangement links TRBV29-1 to TRBJ1-3; 9 nucleotides agree with TRBD1. Germline CDR1 SQVTM, CDR2 ANQGSEA. This CDR3 comprises 16 residues. V gave up 3 bases and J gave up 2 bases; unmatched junction bases: 8. CDR3 coding DNA: TGCAGCGTTGATACCCCCCGGACAGGGGCTGGAAACACCATATATTTT. Its protein is CSVDTPRTGAGNTIYF.